These 18 T cell receptor beta chains originate from one sample sequenced in a study of beta chain features in type 1 diabetes. Every bit of the isolated RNA underwent reverse transcription, so sequencing read expressed TCRB transcripts. TCRdb's table, derived via immunoSEQ multiplex PCR, lists solely in-frame clones and lacks some. The sample lists 310,000 or so clones, 7% to 9% seen once, with more than 0.4% in the top ten. Source material: central memory CD4+ T cells from blood. Receptors were obtained from a woman aged 18-29 years in good health.

This sequence joins TRBV7-2 and TRBJ2-3, with D possibly being TRBD1 (6 bases). The V gene lost 1 base and the J gene lost 5 bases, with 16 bases spanning the gap. CDR3 length equals 16 residues. Germline CDR1 SGHTA, CDR2 FQGNSA. CDR3 DNA sequence: TGTGCCAGCAGCTTAGTAGGTTCGACCAGGGGAGATACGCAGTATTTT. It encodes CASSLVGSTRGDTQYF.

On this clone itself: The same CDR3 arises from other DNA sequences in this sample as well. This sequence joins TRBV7-2 and TRBJ2-5; 8 bases are a match to TRBD2. Germline V gives CDR1 SGHTA, CDR2 FQGNSA. The V gene end was trimmed by 0 bases and the J gene end by 2 bases; junction bases not matched to a gene: 2. The CDR3 length is 15 residues. The CDR3 DNA sequence: TGTGCCAGCAGCTTAGCGCCGGGGGGGCAAGAGACCCAGTACTTC. Protein product: CASSLAPGGQETQYF. The variable domain in full, with the rest retrieved from reference TRBV7-2 and TRBJ2-5, is GAGVSQSPSNKVTEKGKDVELRCDPISGHTALYWYRQSLGQGLEFLIYFQGNSAPDKSGLPSDRFSAERTGGSVSTLTIQRTQQEDSAVYLCASSLAPGGQETQYFGPGTRLLVL.

At least ten counts were recorded for this clone. In the same sample, other DNA sequences code for this CDR3. The chain couples TRBV7-9 to TRBJ2-5; D is undetermined. CDR1 is SEHNR, CDR2 FQNEAQ, per germline (reference sequence). V lost 5 bases to trimming and J lost 5 bases, with 12 bases between them. The CDR3 has 13 residues. As DNA, the CDR3 is TGTGCCAGCAGCCTCCCCCCGGTGGAGACCCAGTACTTC. This encodes CASSLPPVETQYF.

This clone was counted a few times. The V call is TRBV5-4, the J call TRBJ2-5; 9 nucleotides match TRBD2. Losses at the gene ends were 3 bases for V and 1 base for J; bases not matched to a gene: 13. The germline CDR1 and CDR2 sequences are SGHNT and YYREEE (reference sequence). This CDR3 is 18 amino acids long. The CDR3 nucleotides are TGTGCCAGCAGCTCGCCTGGCGGGAGGGCCGGTCCCCAAGAGACCCAGTACTTC. Translating it yields CASSSPGGRAGPQETQYF.

This chain uses TRBV16 with TRBJ1-2, with TRBD1 as a possible D gene (6 bases). The V end lost 0 bases, the J end lost 7 bases, and 15 bases lay between the germline ends. Germline-derived CDR1 and CDR2 are KGHSY and FQNENV. This CDR3 spans 15 amino acids. CDR3 protein: CASSQSFVGGSGYTF. The CDR3 DNA reads as TGTGCCAGCAGCCAATCATTCGTCGGGGGCTCTGGCTACACCTTC.

This chain joins TRBV7-2 and TRBJ1-2; D not certain. The V gene's germline CDR1 is SGHTA and CDR2 FQGNSA. V was shortened by 6 bases and J by 4 bases, with 18 bases between the two germline ends. This CDR3 has 15 amino acids. DNA for the CDR3: TGTGCCAGCAGTATCAGTTCGGGGAACCTCTATGGCTACACCTTC. The encoded protein is CASSISSGNLYGYTF. The full variable domain, rest sourced from reference TRBV7-2 and TRBJ1-2, is GAGVSQSPSNKVTEKGKDVELRCDPISGHTALYWYRQSLGQGLEFLIYFQGNSAPDKSGLPSDRFSAERTGGSVSTLTIQRTQQEDSAVYLCASSISSGNLYGYTFGSGTRLTVV.

This clone was found a few times. The same CDR3 arises from other DNA sequences in this sample as well. The chain employs TRBV28 and TRBJ1-2; D remains ambiguous. In germline, CDR1 is MDHEN, CDR2 SYDVKM. Between the trimmed V and J ends, which lost 6 bases and 5 bases, there was a span of 13 bases. This CDR3 contains 13 residues. The CDR3 reads CASSWEGFYGYTF. In nucleotides, the CDR3 is TGTGCCAGCAGCTGGGAGGGATTTTATGGCTACACCTTC.

In this sample, this clone turned up many times. The J gene is TRBJ2-3, the V gene TRBV11-2; D gene ambiguous. V was pared by 8 bases and J by 0 bases, with 12 bases between. Germline CDR1 is SGHAT and CDR2 is FQNNGV. There are 14 residues in the CDR3. The CDR3 DNA follows: TGTGCCAGCGCCGAAATGTTTAGCACAGATACGCAGTATTTT. Protein sequence: CASAEMFSTDTQYF.

This clone turned up a few times. The gene calls are TRBV7-3 and TRBJ2-7, with 12 bases aligning to TRBD2. This CDR3 is built from 13 residues. CDR1 and CDR2 (germline): SGHTA, FQGTGA. The ends lost 4 bases at V and 10 bases at J; junction bases unmatched: 5. The chain's CDR3 is CASSSTSGSRQYF. The CDR3 coding sequence is TGTGCCAGCAGCTCGACTAGCGGGAGTCGACAGTACTTC. The variable domain in full, with the rest retrieved from reference TRBV7-3 and TRBJ2-7, is GAGVSQTPSNKVTEKGKYVELRCDPISGHTALYWYRQSLGQGPEFLIYFQGTGAADDSGLPNDRFFAVRPEGSVSTLKIQRTERGDSAVYLCASSSTSGSRQYFGPGTRLTVT.

The CDR3: CASSRTRAGYTGELFF. In nucleotides, the CDR3 is TGTGCCAGCAGCCGAACCCGGGCAGGGTACACCGGGGAGCTGTTTTTT. The rearrangement joins TRBV7-2 to TRBJ2-2; TRBD1 is a possible D gene (5 bases). In germline, CDR1 is SGHTA, CDR2 FQGNSA. The CDR3 sequence is 16 residues long. V shed 5 bases and J shed 3 bases, with 16 bases lying between them.

This clone was seen only a few times. The chain couples TRBV18 to TRBJ2-3; D not resolved. CDR3 length: 15 residues. CDR1 is KGHSH and CDR2 is LQKENI in the germline V gene. The ends were cut back, 3 bases at V and 2 bases at J, with 12 bases in the middle. CDR3 nucleotides: TGTGCCAGCTCACCGAACCCGCCCCCCACAGATACGCAGTATTTT. The encoded protein is CASSPNPPPTDTQYF.

The chain links TRBV19 to TRBJ2-2; D is possibly TRBD2 (5 bases). This CDR3 region has 15 residues. The germline CDR1 and CDR2 sequences are LNHDA and SQIVND (reference sequence). V was shortened by 7 bases and J by 0 bases, with 12 bases between the two germline ends. The CDR3 coding sequence is TGTGCCAGTAAGAGGGCAGCGACGAACACCGGGGAGCTGTTTTTT. Protein sequence: CASKRAATNTGELFF.

This clone was seen repeatedly, ten times or more. Additional DNA sequences in this sample encode the identical CDR3. CDR3 amino acids: CASSFRGYTF. The CDR3 DNA reads TGTGCCAGCAGTTTCAGGGGCTACACCTTC. The chain employs TRBV6-1 and TRBJ1-2; D is ambiguous. There are 10 residues in the CDR3. The V gene's germline CDR1 is MNHNS and CDR2 SASEGT. The V gene lost 5 bases and the J gene lost 8 bases, with 6 bases spanning the gap.

This clone was observed a few times. V and J are TRBV7-3 and TRBJ2-1; TRBD2 matches 13 bases. The CDR3 consists of 19 residues. The germline gives CDR1 SGHTA, CDR2 FQGTGA. V lost 6 bases and J lost 4; bases outside the gene matches: 15. CDR3 sequence: CASSRPSSPGLAGYNEQFF. The CDR3 coding sequence is TGTGCCAGCAGTAGGCCCAGCAGCCCGGGACTAGCGGGGTACAATGAGCAGTTCTTC.

The chain couples TRBV29-1 to TRBJ2-1, with a weak D call TRBD1 (6 bases). The CDR3 runs to 14 residues. The V and J ends lost 6 bases and 2 bases respectively, with 14 bases between them. The germline V gene has CDR1 SQVTM and CDR2 ANQGSEA. The CDR3 DNA follows: TGCAGCGTAATACAGGGCCAGGCCTACAATGAGCAGTTCTTC. The encoded protein is CSVIQGQAYNEQFF.

This clone was counted ten times or more. The chain carries TRBV4-2 and TRBJ2-1; tentative D call: TRBD1 (6 bases). Trimming removed 0 bases from V and 2 bases from J, with 11 bases in between. The germline V gene has CDR1 LGHNA and CDR2 YNFKEQ. This CDR3 comprises 16 residues. Here the CDR3 DNA reads TGTGCCAGCAGCCAAGACGCCCGGGACACCTACAATGAGCAGTTCTTC. This translates into CASSQDARDTYNEQFF.

This clone was seen more than once but under ten times. The sample carries other DNA sequences with the same CDR3. The chain is built from TRBV7-2 and TRBJ2-1; D is possibly TRBD1 (5 bases). V dropped 4 bases and J dropped 5 bases, with 9 bases sitting between them. CDR3 size: 13 residues. CDR1 SGHTA and CDR2 FQGNSA come from the germline V gene. The CDR3 loop is CASSSGQHNEQFF. CDR3 DNA sequence: TGTGCCAGCAGCTCTGGACAACACAATGAGCAGTTCTTC.

This clone was observed a handful of times. This chain uses TRBV9 with TRBJ2-3; the D call may be TRBD1 or TRBD2 (5 bases each). The CDR3 runs to 15 residues. Germline lookup yields CDR1 SGDLS and CDR2 YYNGEE. V was trimmed by 0 bases and J by 2 bases, leaving 10 bases between them. CDR3 amino acids: CASSVVGGDTDTQYF. The CDR3 DNA follows: TGTGCCAGCAGCGTAGTTGGGGGTGACACAGATACGCAGTATTTT.